Presented here are 26 T cell receptor beta chains from one specimen sequenced in a study of early T cells in non-severe SARS-CoV-2 infection (dated by TCRdb to the early 2020s). Libraries were built with 5' RACE. TCRdb records NextSeq 500 as the sequencer. Clones were called with MiXCR by TCRdb after fastp trimmed the public reads at Q25, and only in-frame beta chains were retained. All rows with the same CDR3 protein become a single entry with the most common DNA and genes. The sample records tens of thousands of distinct CDR3 sequences, over 9.5% of which are singletons. The ten largest account for 5% to 7% of the sample. Specimen: whole blood, collected at baseline. The origin of the receptors is an adult who was a healthcare worker with PCR-confirmed SARS-CoV-2 infection or an uninfected control (not recorded which).

This clonotype was detected a few times. The chain combines TRBV2 with TRBJ1-2; 7 bases match TRBD1. Germline CDR1 and CDR2: SNHLY and FYNNEI. CDR3 length: 14 residues. V lost 5 bases to trimming and J lost 8 bases; unmatched junction nucleotides: 11. CDR3 nucleotides: TGTGCCAGCAGTACCATTATACAGGGGACGGGCTACACCTTC. This gives the protein CASSTIIQGTGYTF.

This clonotype was seen a few times. V usage is TRBV7-2 and J usage is TRBJ2-7; D not resolved. The length of the CDR3 is 13 residues. Germline CDR1 reads SGHTA; CDR2 reads FQGNSA. V shed 1 base and J shed 6 bases, with 10 bases lying between them. CDR3 region: CASSLDSSREQYF. The CDR3 region has the DNA TGTGCCAGCAGCTTAGATTCTTCACGCGAGCAGTACTTC.

The sample holds a few counts of this clonotype. The rearrangement joins TRBV4-3 to TRBJ2-5, with D perhaps TRBD2 (6 bases). Per the germline V gene, CDR1 is LGHNA and CDR2 is YSLEER. The CDR3 length is 16 residues. Between the trimmed V and J ends, which lost 0 bases and 0 bases, there was a span of 11 bases. For the CDR3, the DNA is TGCGCCAGCAGCCAAGAGCCGTGGGGGGACCAAGAGACCCAGTACTTC. This sequence encodes CASSQEPWGDQETQYF.

The chain couples TRBV6-6 to TRBJ2-7; D is unclear. Germline lookup yields CDR1 MNHNY and CDR2 SVGAGI (reference sequence). The CDR3 totals 13 residues. V lost 5 bases and J lost 0, with 8 bases in between. The CDR3 DNA reads as TGTGCCAGCAGTCGATACCTCTCCTACGAGCAGTACTTC. It encodes CASSRYLSYEQYF.

This clonotype was recorded a few times. The chain has TRBV30 and TRBJ2-3; a possible D gene is TRBD2 (5 bases). The CDR3 extends over 14 amino acids. The V gene's germline CDR1 is GTSNPN and CDR2 SVGIG (reference sequence). Trimming left V 0 bases short and J 2 bases short, with 9 bases between. CDR3 in amino acids: CAWSVTGITDTQYF. DNA of the CDR3: TGTGCCTGGAGTGTGACGGGGATCACAGATACGCAGTATTTT.

This clonotype was seen repeatedly, ten times or more. The chain couples TRBV7-9 to TRBJ2-1, with TRBD2 identical over 7 bases. Trimming cost V 0 bases and J 13 bases; bases outside gene matches: 12. This CDR3 is built from 15 residues. Germline-derived CDR1 and CDR2 are SEHNR and FQNEAQ (reference sequence). The CDR3 reads CASSLALTAGVNQFF. CDR3 bases: TGTGCCAGCAGCTTAGCTCTAACGGCGGGAGTGAATCAGTTCTTC.

This clonotype has at least ten counts. This chain links TRBV10-3 with TRBJ2-2; 10 bases align to TRBD2. The germline V gene encodes CDR1 ENHRY and CDR2 SYGVKD. This CDR3 comprises 16 residues. With V trimmed by 6 bases and J by 1 base, 5 bases remained unmatched. The CDR3 loop is CAISPSGGLNTGELFF. CDR3 nucleotide sequence: TGTGCCATCAGCCCTAGCGGGGGCCTGAACACCGGGGAGCTGTTTTTT.

This clonotype occurred many times. The chain recombines TRBV5-1 with TRBJ1-5; unclear D gene. Looked up from germline, CDR1 is SGHRS and CDR2 is YFSETQ. Trimming cost V 3 bases and J 5 bases, with 9 bases left between them. The CDR3 is made up of 13 amino acids. The CDR3 DNA follows: TGCGCCAGCAGCTACTCCGGGCATCAGCCCCAGCATTTT. Protein sequence: CASSYSGHQPQHF.

This clonotype showed up many times. The chain has TRBV18 and TRBJ2-1; D not certain. The germline V and J ends were trimmed by 2 bases and 9 bases, with 8 bases remaining between them. The CDR3 covers 12 residues. Germline V lookup: CDR1 KGHSH, CDR2 LQKENI. This CDR3 is CASSPILGEQFF. In nucleotides, the CDR3 is TGTGCCAGCTCACCAATACTGGGTGAGCAGTTCTTC. The whole variable domain, remainder taken from reference TRBV18 and TRBJ2-1, is NAGVMQNPRHLVRRRGQEARLRCSPMKGHSHVYWYRQLPEEGLKFMVYLQKENIIDESGMPKERFSAEFPKEGPSILRIQQVVRGDSAAYFCASSPILGEQFFGPGTRLTVL.

The chain is built from TRBV12-3 or TRBV12-4 and TRBJ1-5, with D perhaps matching TRBD1 (6 bases). The CDR3 spans 13 residues. Deletions cut 4 bases from V and 7 bases from J, with 11 bases between. CDR3 residues: CASSYKGDQPQHF. The CDR3 bases are TGTGCCAGCAGTTATAAGGGGGACCAGCCCCAGCATTTT.

This clonotype was recorded a few times. This sequence joins TRBV7-9 and TRBJ2-3; 7 bases map to TRBD1. Germline lookup yields CDR1 SEHNR and CDR2 FQNEAQ (reference sequence). This CDR3 has 14 residues. The junction had 4 bases not matched to a gene; V was cut back by 5 bases and J by 2 bases. CDR3 DNA sequence: TGTGCCAGCAGCACGGACAGGACCACAGATACGCAGTATTTT. As protein: CASSTDRTTDTQYF.

Only a few counts were recorded for this clonotype. The chain uses TRBV9 and TRBJ2-3; D gene uncertain. Germline values: CDR1 SGDLS, CDR2 YYNGEE. There are 13 residues in the CDR3. Deletions cut 7 bases from V and 5 bases from J, with 14 bases between. CDR3 residues: CASASTEKDTQYF. The CDR3 bases are TGTGCCAGCGCCTCAACGGAAAAAGATACGCAGTATTTT.

This clonotype came up a few times. The chain is built from TRBV5-1 and TRBJ2-2, with 11 bases fitting TRBD1. The CDR3 is 16 residues long. Per the germline V gene, CDR1 is SGHRS and CDR2 is YFSETQ. V dropped 7 bases and J dropped 2; count of bases not matched to a gene: 7. The DNA for the CDR3 is TGCGCCAGCCGTTACCGGACAGGGGGCAACACCGGGGAGCTGTTTTTT. Translating it yields CASRYRTGGNTGELFF.

The chain has TRBV4-3 and TRBJ1-1, with a possible D match to TRBD1 (5 bases). Germline-derived CDR1 and CDR2 are LGHNA and YSLEER. There are 14 residues in the CDR3. V was trimmed by 3 bases and J by 1 base, leaving 9 bases between them. This chain's CDR3 is CASSQDGQNTEAFF. CDR3 bases: TGCGCCAGCAGCCAGGATGGACAGAACACTGAAGCTTTCTTT.

The chain uses TRBV5-1 and TRBJ1-3; possibly TRBD1 for D (5 bases). Trimming left V 4 bases short and J 8 bases short, with 13 bases between. There are 13 residues in the CDR3. Looked up from germline, CDR1 is SGHRS and CDR2 is YFSETQ. CDR3: CASSVGTEDTIYF. CDR3 coding DNA: TGCGCCAGCAGCGTCGGGACGGAAGACACCATATATTTT.

The genes are TRBV25-1 and TRBJ2-2; D may be TRBD2 (5 bases). The CDR3 extends over 12 amino acids. Trimming stripped 6 bases from V and 6 bases from J, with 8 bases between. Per the germline V gene, CDR1 is MGHDK and CDR2 is SYGVNS. This CDR3 is CASSAGPGELFF. The CDR3 DNA follows: TGTGCCAGCAGCGCGGGTCCCGGGGAGCTGTTTTTT.

The gene calls are TRBV12-5 and TRBJ2-7; the D call may be TRBD1 or TRBD2 (5 bases each). The CDR3 totals 14 residues. V was clipped by 10 bases and J by 4 bases, with 20 bases between them. CDR1 and CDR2 (germline): LGHNT, FRNRAP. This CDR3 reads CATGRDGGSYEQYF. The CDR3 DNA follows: TGTGCTACCGGCCGGGACGGAGGTTCTTACGAGCAGTACTTC.

This clonotype was observed a handful of times. The chain combines TRBV30 with TRBJ2-6; D is unclear. The germline gives CDR1 GTSNPN, CDR2 SVGIG (reference sequence). V shed 4 bases and J shed 2 bases, with 3 bases lying between them. The CDR3 has 12 amino acids. The CDR3 bases are TGTGCCTGGAATCCTGGGGCCAACGTCCTGACTTTC. Its protein product is CAWNPGANVLTF.

There are many counts of this clonotype. J is TRBJ1-1 and V is TRBV18; unclear D gene. The CDR3 runs to 15 residues. Germline CDR1 reads KGHSH; CDR2 reads LQKENI. V dropped 0 bases and J dropped 1 base, with 9 bases sitting between them. CDR3: CASSPPSRPNTEAFF. The DNA for the CDR3 is TGTGCCAGCTCACCACCGTCCAGACCGAACACTGAAGCTTTCTTT.

The chain combines TRBV12-3 or TRBV12-4 with TRBJ1-4; a weak D match, TRBD1 (6 bases). The CDR3 has 16 residues. V was clipped by 4 bases and J by 7 bases, with 19 bases between them. Here the CDR3 DNA reads TGTGCCAGCAGTTATCGACAGGACCCACCCATTGAAAAACTGTTTTTT. As protein: CASSYRQDPPIEKLFF.

This clonotype was counted at least ten times. V and J are TRBV4-3 and TRBJ1-4; D call uncertain. V gave up 4 bases and J gave up 7 bases, with 13 bases separating them. The CDR3 length is 14 residues. The germline V gene encodes CDR1 LGHNA and CDR2 YSLEER. CDR3 protein: CASSPDHRGEKLFF. Written as DNA, the CDR3 is TGCGCCAGCAGCCCGGACCACCGGGGTGAAAAACTGTTTTTT.

In this sample, this clonotype turned up once. The chain has TRBV10-2 and TRBJ2-3; D gene uncertain. Germline V gene data show CDR1 as WSHSY and CDR2 as SAAADI. Trimming left V 3 bases short and J 4 bases short, with 8 bases between. This CDR3 has 13 residues. The CDR3 spells CASSDGSPDTQYF. The CDR3 DNA sequence: TGCGCCAGCAGTGATGGTAGCCCAGATACGCAGTATTTT.

This clonotype was detected only once. This chain joins TRBV6-5 and TRBJ2-5; D possibly corresponds to TRBD2 (6 bases). CDR1 and CDR2 (germline): MNHEY, SVGAGI. The ends were cut back, 8 bases at V and 2 bases at J, with 15 bases in the middle. The CDR3 spans 14 residues. The CDR3 DNA reads TGTGCCAGCGGGGCGGTCGGGACTCAAGAGACCCAGTACTTC. Translating gives CASGAVGTQETQYF.

This clonotype was seen only a few times. This sequence joins TRBV7-8 and TRBJ2-7; D possibly corresponds to TRBD1 (7 bases). Trimming pared 1 base from V and 3 bases from J, leaving 13 bases between. The CDR3 is 15 residues long. Germline CDR1 and CDR2: SGHVS and FQNEAQ. CDR3 region: CASSLGAGQIYEQYF. The CDR3 DNA reads TGTGCCAGCAGCTTAGGCGCGGGACAGATCTACGAGCAGTACTTC.

This clonotype was observed many times. The rearrangement joins TRBV11-2 to TRBJ2-7; unclear D gene. This CDR3 region has 11 residues. The germline gives CDR1 SGHAT, CDR2 FQNNGV. V dropped 5 bases and J dropped 3 bases, with 5 bases sitting between them. The CDR3 nucleotides are TGTGCCAGCAGCCCAATCTACGAGCAGTACTTC. Its translation is CASSPIYEQYF.

This sequence joins TRBV10-3 and TRBJ2-2; the D gene could be TRBD1 or TRBD2 (6 bases each). In germline, CDR1 is ENHRY, CDR2 SYGVKD. This CDR3 comprises 17 residues. The V gene lost 2 bases and the J gene lost 3 bases, with 16 bases spanning the gap. DNA of the CDR3: TGTGCCATCAGTGAGATCCGGGGGCAGACGGACACCGGGGAGCTGTTTTTT. Amino acids: CAISEIRGQTDTGELFF.